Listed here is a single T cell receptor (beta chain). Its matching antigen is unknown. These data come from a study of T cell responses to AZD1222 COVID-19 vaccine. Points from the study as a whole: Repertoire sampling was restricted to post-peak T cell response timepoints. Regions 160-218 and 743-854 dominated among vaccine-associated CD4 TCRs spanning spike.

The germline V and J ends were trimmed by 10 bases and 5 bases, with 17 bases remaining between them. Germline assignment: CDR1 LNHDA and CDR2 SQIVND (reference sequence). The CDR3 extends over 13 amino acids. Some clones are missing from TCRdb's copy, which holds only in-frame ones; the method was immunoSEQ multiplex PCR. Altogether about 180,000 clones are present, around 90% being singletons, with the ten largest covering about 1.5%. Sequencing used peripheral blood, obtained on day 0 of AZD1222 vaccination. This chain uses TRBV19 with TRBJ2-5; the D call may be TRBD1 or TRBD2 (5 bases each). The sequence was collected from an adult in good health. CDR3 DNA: TGTGCCACCGGGACCGGGGTAGGGGAGACCCAGTACTTC. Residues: CATGTGVGETQYF.